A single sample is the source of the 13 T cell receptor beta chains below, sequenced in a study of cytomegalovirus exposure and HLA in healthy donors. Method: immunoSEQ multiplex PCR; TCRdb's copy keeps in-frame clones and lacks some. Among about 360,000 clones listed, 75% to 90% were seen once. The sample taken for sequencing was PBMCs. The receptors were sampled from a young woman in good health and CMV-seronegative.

CDR3 sequence: CASSTARINQPQHF. CDR3 coding DNA: TGTGCCAGCAGCACAGCTCGGATCAATCAGCCCCAGCATTTT. V gene TRBV6-5 combines with J gene TRBJ1-5, with D uncertain. V lost 6 bases and J lost 3, with 12 bases in between. Looked up from germline, CDR1 is MNHEY and CDR2 is SVGAGI. This CDR3 region has 14 residues.

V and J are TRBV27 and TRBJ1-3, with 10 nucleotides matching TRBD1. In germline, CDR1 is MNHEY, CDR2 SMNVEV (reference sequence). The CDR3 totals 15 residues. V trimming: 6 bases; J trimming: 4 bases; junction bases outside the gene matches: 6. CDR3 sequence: CASSRDRGSGNTIYF. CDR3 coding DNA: TGTGCCAGCAGCAGGGACAGGGGATCCGGAAACACCATATATTTT.

The CDR3 sequence is CASKKRGAYNEQFF. CDR3 bases: TGTGCCAGCAAGAAGCGGGGAGCCTACAATGAGCAGTTCTTC. The chain employs TRBV2 and TRBJ2-1, with TRBD2 identical over 7 bases. Germline lookup yields CDR1 SNHLY and CDR2 FYNNEI. There are 14 residues in the CDR3. V lost 7 bases, J lost 2 bases, and 5 bases stayed unmatched.

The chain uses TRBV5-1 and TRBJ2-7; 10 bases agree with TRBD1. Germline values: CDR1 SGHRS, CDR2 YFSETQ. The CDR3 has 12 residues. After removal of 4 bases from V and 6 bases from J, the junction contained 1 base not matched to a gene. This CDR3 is CASSGDRGEQYF. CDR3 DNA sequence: TGCGCCAGCAGCGGGGACAGGGGCGAGCAGTACTTC.

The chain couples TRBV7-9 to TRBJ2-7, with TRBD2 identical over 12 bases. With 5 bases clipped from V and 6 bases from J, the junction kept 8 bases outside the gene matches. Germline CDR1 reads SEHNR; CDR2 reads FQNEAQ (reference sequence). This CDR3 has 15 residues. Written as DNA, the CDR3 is TGTGCCAGCAGCGTCGGACTAGCGGGGCTAATCGAGCAGTACTTC. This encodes CASSVGLAGLIEQYF.

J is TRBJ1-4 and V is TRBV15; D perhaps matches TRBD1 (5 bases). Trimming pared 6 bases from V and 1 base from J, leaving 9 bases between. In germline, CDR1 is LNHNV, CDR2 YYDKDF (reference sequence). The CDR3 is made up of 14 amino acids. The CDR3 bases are TGTGCCACCAGTAGGCAGGGAACTAATGAAAAACTGTTTTTT. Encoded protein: CATSRQGTNEKLFF.

The CDR3 region is CASSLAGMGEKLFF. In DNA form, the CDR3 reads TGCGCCAGCAGCTTGGCAGGGATGGGGGAAAAACTGTTTTTT. This rearrangement joins TRBV5-1 to TRBJ1-4; the D gene is possibly TRBD1 (5 bases). Trimming left V 0 bases short and J 8 bases short, with 11 bases between. CDR1 and CDR2 from the germline V gene are SGHRS and YFSETQ. This CDR3 is 14 amino acids long.

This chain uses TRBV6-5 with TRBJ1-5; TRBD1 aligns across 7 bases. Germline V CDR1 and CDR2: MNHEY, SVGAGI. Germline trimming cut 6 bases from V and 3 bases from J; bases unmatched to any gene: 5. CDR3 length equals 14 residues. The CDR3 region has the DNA TGTGCCAGCAGGGGCGGACAGGTCAATCAGCCCCAGCATTTT. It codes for CASRGGQVNQPQHF.

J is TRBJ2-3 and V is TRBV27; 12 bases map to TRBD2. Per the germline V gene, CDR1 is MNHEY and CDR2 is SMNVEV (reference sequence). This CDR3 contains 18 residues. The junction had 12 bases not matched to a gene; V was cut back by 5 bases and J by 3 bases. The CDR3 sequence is CASSPRLAGVISTDTQYF. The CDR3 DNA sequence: TGTGCCAGCAGTCCGCGACTAGCGGGAGTCATTTCAACAGATACGCAGTATTTT.

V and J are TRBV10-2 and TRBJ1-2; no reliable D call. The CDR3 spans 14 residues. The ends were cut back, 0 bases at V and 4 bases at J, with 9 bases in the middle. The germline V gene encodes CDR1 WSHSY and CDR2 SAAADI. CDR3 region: CASSESVGGYGYTF. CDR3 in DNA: TGCGCCAGCAGTGAGTCCGTCGGAGGCTATGGCTACACCTTC.

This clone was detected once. The CDR3 here is CASSSTGGNTGELFF. The CDR3 DNA is TGTGCCAGCAGCTCGACAGGGGGCAACACCGGGGAGCTGTTTTTT. This rearrangement joins TRBV7-6 to TRBJ2-2; the match to TRBD1 covers 10 bases. CDR1 is SGHVS and CDR2 is FNYEAQ in the germline V gene. V shed 4 bases and J 2 bases; nucleotides not matched to a gene: 1. This CDR3 has 15 amino acids.

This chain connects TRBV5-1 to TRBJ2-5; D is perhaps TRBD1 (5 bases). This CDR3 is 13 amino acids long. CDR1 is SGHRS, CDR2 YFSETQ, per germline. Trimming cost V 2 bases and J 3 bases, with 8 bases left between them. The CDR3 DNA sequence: TGCGCCAGCAGCTTAGACAGCGAAGAGACCCAGTACTTC. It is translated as CASSLDSEETQYF.

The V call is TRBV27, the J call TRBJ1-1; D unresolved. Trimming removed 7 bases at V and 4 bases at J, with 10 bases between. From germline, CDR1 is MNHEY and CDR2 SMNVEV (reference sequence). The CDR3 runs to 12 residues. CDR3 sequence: CASISRSTEAFF. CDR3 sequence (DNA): TGTGCCAGCATAAGCCGGAGCACTGAAGCTTTCTTT.